A selection of T cell receptor beta chains follows, all from one sample in a study of OX40 agonist ivuxolimab in advanced cancers. Method: immunoSEQ multiplex PCR; TCRdb's copy keeps in-frame clones and lacks some. The sample lists about 89,000 clones, 86% seen once, with under 7.5% in the top ten. Sequences were derived from CD4+ or CD8+ T cells sorted from blood, sampled in a trial of the OX40 agonist ivuxolimab. All receptors derive from an adult with an advanced solid tumor such as melanoma, head and neck, liver or kidney cancer. CDR3s include the opening cysteine and the closing phenylalanine or tryptophan. The order of the fields is V gene, CDR3 protein.

v_call: TRBV7-9
cdr3_aa: CASSAPTGRENEKLFF

v_call: TRBV7-3
cdr3_aa: CASSLTSAVWETQYF

v_call: TRBV6-5
cdr3_aa: CATLRGGASNQPQHF

v_call: TRBV9
cdr3_aa: CASSVEAQIFTGAGNTIYF

v_call: TRBV5-4
cdr3_aa: CASSKRTSGGQNTGELFF

v_call: TRBV30
cdr3_aa: CAWSVGTSAWATGELFF

v_call: TRBV5-1
cdr3_aa: CASSLTGNTEAFF

v_call: TRBV2
cdr3_aa: CASRQGEYEKLFF

v_call: TRBV11-1
cdr3_aa: CASSLEGGSRSEQFF

v_call: TRBV18
cdr3_aa: CASSLSGGGQNNEQFF

v_call: TRBV5-5
cdr3_aa: CASSWTSGGGTEAFF

v_call: TRBV5-1
cdr3_aa: CASSYNTGELFF

v_call: TRBV5-1
cdr3_aa: CASSLGTGYQPQHF

v_call: TRBV10-2
cdr3_aa: CASRRPGNTGELFF

v_call: TRBV9
cdr3_aa: CASSPRGQRNNEQFF

v_call: TRBV7-2
cdr3_aa: CASSSQVGSKLDIQYF

v_call: TRBV10-3
cdr3_aa: CAISPGGTGKVGSNQPQHF

v_call: TRBV15
cdr3_aa: CATSKALWTGTTYEQYF

v_call: TRBV4-3
cdr3_aa: CASSQSIAARGGGYTF

v_call: TRBV28
cdr3_aa: CASSLPLGGYTF

v_call: TRBV9
cdr3_aa: CASSVEPQSDTQYF

v_call: TRBV4-2
cdr3_aa: CASSQASFSGNTIYF

v_call: TRBV5-4
cdr3_aa: CASSLVGTEAKNIQYF

v_call: TRBV5-1
cdr3_aa: CASSLGQSNTGELFF

v_call: TRBV7-3
cdr3_aa: CASSRGQSYNEQFF

v_call: TRBV18
cdr3_aa: CASSPGPFSNYGYTF

v_call: TRBV4-2
cdr3_aa: CASSQGPNSRDEQFF

v_call: TRBV10-1
cdr3_aa: CASSEMRQDFFVLHF

v_call: TRBV4-1
cdr3_aa: CASSALSSRDRVLKYGYTF

v_call: TRBV29-1
cdr3_aa: CTGGGGSTDTQYF

v_call: TRBV6-5
cdr3_aa: CASSYSTRATEAFF

v_call: TRBV29-1
cdr3_aa: CSGARNTEAFF

v_call: TRBV5-6
cdr3_aa: CASRSMWRTILNTEAFF

v_call: TRBV5-4
cdr3_aa: CASSYPSSYEQYF

v_call: TRBV4-1
cdr3_aa: CASSQVGGRERGGELFF

v_call: TRBV6-1
cdr3_aa: CASSETGTGGTEAFF

v_call: TRBV7-2
cdr3_aa: CASSLGGPGTTRTGELFF

v_call: TRBV6-1
cdr3_aa: CASCAFTDTQYF

v_call: TRBV27
cdr3_aa: CASRLSGSNEQFF

v_call: TRBV10-1
cdr3_aa: CASSESGFPDGYTF

v_call: TRBV4-1
cdr3_aa: CASSQDPYSPETSGPYEQYF

v_call: TRBV5-6
cdr3_aa: CASSFLGTGGTDTQYF

v_call: TRBV4-2
cdr3_aa: CASGTTGAASYTF

v_call: TRBV10-3
cdr3_aa: CATRGPGQGRYEQYF

v_call: TRBV9
cdr3_aa: CASSVGDGFYGYTF

v_call: TRBV27
cdr3_aa: CASSLSGSTYGYTF

v_call: TRBV7-3
cdr3_aa: CASSSTFLGTQYF

v_call: TRBV7-9
cdr3_aa: CASSLSGGQYF

v_call: TRBV30
cdr3_aa: CAWRRTETQYF

v_call: TRBV7-9
cdr3_aa: CASSLVGTFNEKLFF

v_call: TRBV2
cdr3_aa: CASSGPGGATEAFF